These T cell receptor beta chains were read from a single sample in a study of cytomegalovirus exposure and HLA in healthy donors. Profiled with immunoSEQ multiplex PCR; TCRdb holds only in-frame clones, not every one. The repertoire holds fewer than 200,000 clones, with more than 60% as singletons. The sequenced sample was PBMCs. These receptors came from a human donor in good health. The CDR3 runs from the conserved cysteine through the conserved F or W. The D gene is left open where the match is weak. Size values are once, few and many counts, or a class for expanded clones, and some rows have none.

d_gene,j_gene,v_gene,abundance,CDR3nt,CDR3aa
TRBD2,TRBJ2-3,TRBV6-1,once,TGTGCCAGCAGTGAACGGGGACTAGCGGGGGGCACAGATACGCAGTATTTT,CASSERGLAGGTDTQYF
TRBD2,TRBJ2-2,TRBV7-2,NA,TGTGCCAGCAGCTTAGCTAGCGGGGGGGCCGGGGGGGAGCTGTTTTTT,CASSLASGGAGGELFF
NA,TRBJ2-7,TRBV6-5,few,TGTGCCAGCAGTTACAGGAGGGGGGGGTCCTACGAGCAGTACTTC,CASSYRRGGSYEQYF
TRBD2,TRBJ2-2,TRBV6-5,NA,TGTGCCAGCAGGGGGTTAGCGGGACTCACCGGGGAGCTGTTTTTT,CASRGLAGLTGELFF
NA,TRBJ1-1,TRBV2,NA,TGTGCCAGCAACGGACAGCCTAACACTGAAGCTTTCTTT,CASNGQPNTEAFF
NA,TRBJ1-6,TRBV5-1,NA,TGCGCCAGCAGCTTGGAGGGGGGGAGAAATTCACCCCTCCACTTT,CASSLEGGRNSPLHF
NA,TRBJ2-4,TRBV6-6,NA,TGTGCCAGCAGTTACTACAGGGTCCTAGCCAAAAACATTCAGTACTTC,CASSYYRVLAKNIQYF
TRBD1,TRBJ2-7,TRBV6-5,NA,TGTGCCAGCAGTGGGACAGGTCAATACGAGCAGTACTTC,CASSGTGQYEQYF
TRBD2,TRBJ2-3,TRBV14,few,TGTGCCAGCAAACCTAGCGGGGACGATACGCAGTATTTT,CASKPSGDDTQYF
TRBD2,TRBJ2-1,TRBV4-1,NA,TGCGCCAGCAGCCCAGGAAGGCGGGGGGGCCGCAGTTACGGTGAGCAGTTCTTC,CASSPGRRGGRSYGEQFF
NA,TRBJ1-2,TRBV11-2,NA,TGTGCCAGCAGCTTAGCCGGCGGGGGGGGCGGTGGCTACACCTTC,CASSLAGGGGGGYTF
NA,TRBJ1-6,TRBV5-1,NA,TGCGCCAGCAGTCTTAACAGGGCTGGGGGATCACCCCTCCACTTT,CASSLNRAGGSPLHF
NA,TRBJ1-6,TRBV2,few,TGTGCCAGCCGCCTAATAGGGGTCGGATCACCCCTCCACTTT,CASRLIGVGSPLHF
NA,TRBJ1-1,TRBV2,NA,TGTGCCAGCAGTGTGGCTGGCACTGAAGCTTTCTTT,CASSVAGTEAFF
TRBD2,TRBJ2-7,TRBV11-3,NA,TGTGCCAGCAGCTCGGGAGGCAGGCGCTACGAGCAGTACTTC,CASSSGGRRYEQYF
NA,TRBJ2-6,TRBV19,NA,TGTGCCAGTACAATTAGCTCTGGGGCCAACGTCCTGACTTTC,CASTISSGANVLTF
TRBD2,TRBJ2-1,TRBV11-1,NA,TGTGCCAGCAGCTCCCGGACTAGAGCTCACAATGAGCAGTTCTTC,CASSSRTRAHNEQFF
NA,TRBJ2-7,TRBV4-2,NA,TGTGCCAGCAGCCAAGATTGGGCCCCAGGAGAGCAGTACTTC,CASSQDWAPGEQYF
NA,TRBJ1-2,TRBV30,NA,TGTGCCTGGAGTAAAGTGGTTAGTGGCTACACCTTC,CAWSKVVSGYTF
NA,TRBJ2-7,TRBV19,NA,TGTGCCAGTAGTTTCCAACAGGGATCCTACGAGCAGTACTTC,CASSFQQGSYEQYF
TRBD1,TRBJ1-2,TRBV4-3,NA,TGCGCCAGCAGCCAAGATACAGGGGTTTCCTATGGCTACACCTTC,CASSQDTGVSYGYTF
TRBD1,TRBJ1-2,TRBV6-5,few,TGTGCCAGCAGTTACTCGTTGGCAGGGGGACTCTATGGCTACACCTTC,CASSYSLAGGLYGYTF
NA,TRBJ1-1,TRBV5-1,NA,TGCGCCAGCAGCTTGGGGAGGGCGAGGGCTGAAGCTTTCTTT,CASSLGRARAEAFF
TRBD2,TRBJ2-7,TRBV11-2,NA,TGTGCCAGCAAGGGACTAGAGCCCTACGAGCAGTACTTC,CASKGLEPYEQYF
NA,TRBJ1-6,TRBV5-1,NA,TGCGCCAGCAGCCCGGAGGCGAATTCACCCCTCCACTTT,CASSPEANSPLHF
TRBD2,TRBJ2-3,TRBV4-1,NA,TGCGCCAGCAGCGGCGGGGGTGGGGTTTCCACAGATACGCAGTATTTT,CASSGGGGVSTDTQYF
NA,TRBJ2-7,TRBV19,NA,TGTGCTGTACAGGGAAATCTCTACGAGCAGTACTTC,CAVQGNLYEQYF
TRBD1,TRBJ2-1,TRBV11-2,NA,TGTGCCAGCAGCTCGCCGGGGACAGGTTTGCTCTTC,CASSSPGTGLLF
TRBD2,TRBJ2-3,TRBV14,NA,TGTGCCAGCAGCCAAGGTCTAGCGGGGTTGGCAGATACGCAGTATTTT,CASSQGLAGLADTQYF
TRBD1,TRBJ1-1,TRBV19,NA,TGTGCCAGTAGTACTACAGGGGGCGGATACACTGAAGCTTTCTTT,CASSTTGGGYTEAFF